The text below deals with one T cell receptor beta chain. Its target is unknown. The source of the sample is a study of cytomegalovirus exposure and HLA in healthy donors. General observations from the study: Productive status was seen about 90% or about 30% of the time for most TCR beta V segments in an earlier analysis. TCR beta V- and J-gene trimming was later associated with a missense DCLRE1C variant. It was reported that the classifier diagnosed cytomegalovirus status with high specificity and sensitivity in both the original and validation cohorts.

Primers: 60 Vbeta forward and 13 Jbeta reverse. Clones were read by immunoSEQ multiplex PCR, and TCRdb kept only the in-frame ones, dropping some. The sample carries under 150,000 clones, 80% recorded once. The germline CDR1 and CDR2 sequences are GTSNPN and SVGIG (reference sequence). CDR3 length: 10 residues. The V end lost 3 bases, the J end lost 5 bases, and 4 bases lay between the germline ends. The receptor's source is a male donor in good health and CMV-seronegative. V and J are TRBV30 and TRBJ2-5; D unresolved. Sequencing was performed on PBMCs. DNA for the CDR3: TGTGCCTGGAGCAGGGAGACCCAGTACTTC. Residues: CAWSRETQYF.